Sequencing of this T cell receptor beta chain was carried out in a study of read filtering for tumor transcriptome and immune sequencing. Germline lookup yields CDR1 SGHRS and CDR2 YFSETQ. The CDR3 runs to 15 residues. Trimming removed 4 bases at V and 0 bases at J, with 13 bases between. From approximately 400 ng of RNA, a library with molecular barcoded alpha/delta and beta/gamma adaptors was made. One entry per CDR3 protein results from TCRdb running MiXCR on the reads. The data hold about 86,000 distinct CDR3 sequences, with approximately 13% observed a single time. Bone marrow was sampled from every patient at the time of active disease. This clonotype was recorded at least ten times.

This sequence was found in a donor at least 40 years old with multiple myeloma. The chain is built from TRBV5-1 and TRBJ2-5; possibly TRBD2 for D (6 bases). Input material: a population of CD138-negative cells sorted from bone marrow. This CDR3 is CASSDPAGNQETQYF. For the CDR3, the DNA is TGCGCCAGCAGCGACCCCGCGGGAAACCAAGAGACCCAGTACTTC.